These 19 T cell receptor beta chains share one sample of origin, sequenced in a study of cytomegalovirus exposure and HLA in healthy donors. In the PCR, 60 Vbeta and 13 Jbeta primers were used. Profiled with immunoSEQ multiplex PCR; TCRdb holds only in-frame clones, not every one. Counted here are over 150,000 clones, around 75% occurring once; the ten biggest clones make up 6% to 8.5%. Material: PBMCs. The receptors here all came from a young man in good health and CMV-seropositive.

The chain carries TRBV6-5 and TRBJ1-5; a possible D gene is TRBD1 (5 bases). The CDR3 runs to 14 residues. Germline V gene sequence: CDR1 MNHEY, CDR2 SVGAGI. Deletions cut 2 bases from V and 4 bases from J, with 9 bases between. This chain's CDR3 is CASSYAQGNQPQHF. Here the CDR3 DNA reads TGTGCCAGCAGTTACGCCCAGGGAAATCAGCCCCAGCATTTT.

V and J are TRBV2 and TRBJ1-2; D is perhaps TRBD1 (6 bases). In germline, CDR1 is SNHLY, CDR2 FYNNEI. The CDR3 is made up of 15 amino acids. Trimming shortened V by 5 bases and J by 4 bases, and 17 bases separated the two germline ends. This CDR3 is CASSPEADSSYGYTF. In DNA form, the CDR3 reads TGTGCCAGCAGTCCTGAAGCGGACAGCAGCTATGGCTACACCTTC. Complete variable domain (other parts from reference TRBV2 and TRBJ1-2): EPEVTQTPSHQVTQMGQEVILRCVPISNHLYFYWYRQILGQKVEFLVSFYNNEISEKSEIFDDQFSVERPDGSNFTLKIRSTKLEDSAMYFCASSPEADSSYGYTFGSGTRLTVV.

V and J are TRBV7-6 and TRBJ2-1; D uncertain. Trimming cost V 1 base and J 0 bases, with 10 bases left between them. This CDR3 has 16 residues. Looked up from germline, CDR1 is SGHVS and CDR2 is FNYEAQ. The CDR3 DNA follows: TGTGCCAGCAGCTTAGATTGGTGGAGCTCCTACAATGAGCAGTTCTTC. Protein: CASSLDWWSSYNEQFF. The complete variable domain, with remaining parts taken from reference TRBV7-6 and TRBJ2-1, reads GAGVSQSPRYKVTKRGQDVALRCDPISGHVSLYWYRQALGQGPEFLTYFNYEAQQDKSGLPNDRFSAERPEGSISTLTIQRTEQRDSAMYRCASSLDWWSSYNEQFFGPGTRLTVL.

The V and J genes are TRBV4-2 and TRBJ2-3; D gene unclear. Germline CDR1 is LGHNA and CDR2 is YNFKEQ. V shed 5 bases and J shed 0 bases, with 12 bases lying between them. The CDR3 contains 15 residues. Written as DNA, the CDR3 is TGTGCCAGCAGCACCGCGGCATACAGCACAGATACGCAGTATTTT. Amino acids: CASSTAAYSTDTQYF.

The chain employs TRBV5-1 and TRBJ2-3, with 11 bases matching TRBD2. Germline CDR1 reads SGHRS; CDR2 reads YFSETQ. The CDR3 is 16 residues long. V shed 0 bases and J 3 bases; nucleotides not matched to a gene: 3. The CDR3 DNA follows: TGCGCCAGCAGCTTGGGGACTAGCGGGTCAACAGATACGCAGTATTTT. Amino acid sequence: CASSLGTSGSTDTQYF.

V and J are TRBV20-1 and TRBJ1-2; tentatively, D is TRBD1 (5 bases). Germline values: CDR1 DFQATT, CDR2 SNEGSKA (reference sequence). The CDR3 contains 11 residues. CDR3 sequence: CGVTENYGYTF. The CDR3 DNA reads TGCGGAGTGACAGAGAACTATGGCTACACCTTC.

This clone was seen once. The chain combines TRBV27 with TRBJ2-7; the D gene is possibly TRBD2 (6 bases). The CDR3 loop spans 15 amino acids. Germline CDR1 reads MNHEY; CDR2 reads SMNVEV (reference sequence). With 1 base removed from V and 5 bases from J, the gap between germline ends came to 15 bases. The CDR3 spells CASSLYALAGNEQYF. CDR3 DNA: TGTGCCAGCAGTTTATATGCACTAGCAGGTAACGAGCAGTACTTC.

This sequence joins TRBV9 and TRBJ2-1, with D hard to call. With 1 base removed from V and 4 bases from J, the gap between germline ends came to 6 bases. Looked up from germline, CDR1 is SGDLS and CDR2 is YYNGEE. The CDR3 runs to 13 residues. CDR3 coding DNA: TGTGCCAGCAGCGTAAGACTTTACAATGAGCAGTTCTTC. Amino acid sequence: CASSVRLYNEQFF.

This clone was seen a handful of times. The chain uses TRBV4-3 and TRBJ1-2; D uncertain. Trimming pared 0 bases from V and 0 bases from J, leaving 5 bases between. CDR3 length: 14 residues. CDR1 and CDR2 from the germline V gene are LGHNA and YSLEER. The CDR3 sequence: CASSQDTANYGYTF. CDR3 bases: TGCGCCAGCAGCCAAGATACGGCTAACTATGGCTACACCTTC.

This chain connects TRBV5-6 to TRBJ2-7; 7 bases are shared with TRBD1. V dropped 2 bases and J dropped 7; count of bases not matched to a gene: 12. The germline V gene has CDR1 SGHDT and CDR2 YYEEEE. This CDR3 is built from 15 residues. The CDR3 region has the DNA TGTGCCAGCAGCTTACCGGACAGGCCCCCTACGGAGCAGTACTTC. It translates to CASSLPDRPPTEQYF.

The V call is TRBV18, the J call TRBJ2-1, with 8 bases aligning to TRBD2. CDR3 length: 15 residues. The junction had 0 bases not matched to a gene; V was cut back by 2 bases and J by 0 bases. CDR1 and CDR2 from the germline V gene are KGHSH and LQKENI. The CDR3 coding sequence is TGTGCCAGCTCACCAGGGACTAGCTCCTACAATGAGCAGTTCTTC. Its protein is CASSPGTSSYNEQFF. The entire variable domain, with the rest obtained from reference TRBV18 and TRBJ2-1, is as follows: NAGVMQNPRHLVRRRGQEARLRCSPMKGHSHVYWYRQLPEEGLKFMVYLQKENIIDESGMPKERFSAEFPKEGPSILRIQQVVRGDSAAYFCASSPGTSSYNEQFFGPGTRLTVL.

The rearrangement links TRBV27 to TRBJ2-7, with TRBD2 as a possible D gene (5 bases). Between the trimmed V and J ends, which lost 3 bases and 6 bases, there was a span of 6 bases. Germline loops: CDR1 MNHEY, CDR2 SMNVEV (reference sequence). This CDR3 comprises 11 residues. CDR3 nucleotides: TGTGCCAGCAGTTTGGGGAGCGAGCAGTACTTC. This translates into CASSLGSEQYF.

Only a few counts were recorded for this clone. The rearrangement links TRBV27 to TRBJ1-2, with a possible D match to TRBD1 (6 bases). Germline V gene lookup returns CDR1 MNHEY and CDR2 SMNVEV (reference sequence). Trimming shortened V by 5 bases and J by 14 bases, and 18 bases separated the two germline ends. The CDR3 sequence is 12 residues long. The CDR3, as DNA: TGTGCCAGCAGTAAGACAACAGGGTTTGAAACCTTC. It translates to CASSKTTGFETF.

V and J are TRBV29-1 and TRBJ2-1; D may be TRBD2 (6 bases). The V end lost 3 bases, the J end lost 0 bases, and 6 bases lay between the germline ends. Per germline, CDR1 SQVTM and CDR2 ANQGSEA. CDR3 length: 13 amino acids. The CDR3 spells CSVDGSSYNEQFF. The CDR3 bases are TGCAGCGTTGACGGGAGCTCCTACAATGAGCAGTTCTTC.

This chain joins TRBV29-1 and TRBJ2-2; the match to TRBD1 covers 7 bases. CDR1 is SQVTM and CDR2 is ANQGSEA in the germline V gene. CDR3 length: 15 amino acids. With V trimmed by 4 bases and J by 0 bases, 5 bases remained unmatched. Here the CDR3 DNA reads TGCAGCGTTGCGGCAGGGGGTTCGAACACCGGGGAGCTGTTTTTT. Translation: CSVAAGGSNTGELFF.

This chain links TRBV5-6 with TRBJ2-2; 8 bases are a match to TRBD2. The V and J ends lost 2 bases and 5 bases, in that order; junction bases with no gene match: 8. The CDR3 has 16 residues. Germline V lookup: CDR1 SGHDT, CDR2 YYEEEE. The CDR3 protein is CASSLRGGARTGELFF. The CDR3 DNA sequence: TGTGCCAGCAGCTTACGGGGGGGGGCGCGAACCGGGGAGCTGTTTTTT.

This clone was seen a few times. This chain links TRBV5-1 with TRBJ2-7; 7 bases fit TRBD2. Germline CDR1 is SGHRS and CDR2 is YFSETQ. The length of the CDR3 is 15 residues. V trimming: 0 bases; J trimming: 2 bases; junction bases outside the gene matches: 5. The CDR3 nucleotides are TGCGCCAGCAGCTTGGGGGCGGGGGAAACCTACGAGCAGTACTTC. It encodes CASSLGAGETYEQYF.

This clone has just one count. The chain is built from TRBV7-9 and TRBJ1-4, with TRBD1 identical over 7 bases. This CDR3 is 17 amino acids long. CDR1 is SEHNR, CDR2 FQNEAQ, per germline (reference sequence). With 5 bases clipped from V and 1 base from J, the junction kept 10 bases outside the gene matches. CDR3 sequence (DNA): TGTGCCAGCAGCCAGGGGGGTACGGTCGGAACTAATGAAAAACTGTTTTTT. This codes for CASSQGGTVGTNEKLFF.

This rearrangement joins TRBV29-1 to TRBJ1-4; 8 positions match TRBD1. V lost 6 bases, J lost 2 bases, and 5 bases stayed unmatched. The germline gives CDR1 SQVTM, CDR2 ANQGSEA. There are 14 residues in the CDR3. CDR3 DNA: TGCAGCGTGCGACAGGGGAGCACTAATGAAAAACTGTTTTTT. Translated, it gives CSVRQGSTNEKLFF.